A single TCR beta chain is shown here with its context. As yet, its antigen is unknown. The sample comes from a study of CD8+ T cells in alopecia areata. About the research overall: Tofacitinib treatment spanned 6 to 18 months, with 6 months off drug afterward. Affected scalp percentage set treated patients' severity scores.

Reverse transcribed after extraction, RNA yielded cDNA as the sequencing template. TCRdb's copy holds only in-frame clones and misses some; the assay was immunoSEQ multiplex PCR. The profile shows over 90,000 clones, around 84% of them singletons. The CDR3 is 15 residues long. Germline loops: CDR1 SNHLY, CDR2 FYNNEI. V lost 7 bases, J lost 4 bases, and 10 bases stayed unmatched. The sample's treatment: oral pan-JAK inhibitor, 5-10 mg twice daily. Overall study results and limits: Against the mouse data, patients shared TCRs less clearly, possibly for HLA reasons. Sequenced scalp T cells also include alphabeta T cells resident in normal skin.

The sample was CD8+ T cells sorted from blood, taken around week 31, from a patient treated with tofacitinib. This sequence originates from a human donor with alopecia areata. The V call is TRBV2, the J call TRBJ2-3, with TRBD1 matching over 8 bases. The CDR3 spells CASKRQGSQADTQYF. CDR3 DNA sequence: TGTGCCAGCAAAAGACAGGGGTCCCAGGCAGATACGCAGTATTTT.